This TCR beta chain was retrieved from a study of blood T cell repertoires in COVID-19. The wider study: PBMCs, B-cell-depleted T cells, or T cells provided the cDNA or gDNA that made up the material.

As handled by the study authors: Reference gene primer amplification gave nucleated cell count estimates. The data were produced by immunoSEQ multiplex PCR, yet TCRdb's version contains in-frame clones alone and is incomplete. V and J calls and clone size are as listed in that table; D and trimming were resolved from the DNA. The sample lists approximately 300,000 clones; about 85% were seen once. Trimming removed 0 bases from V and 8 bases from J; junction bases left unmatched: 6. This CDR3 has 14 amino acids. Germline CDR1 is SGHVS and CDR2 is FNYEAQ. Material for sequencing was PBMCs or T cells enriched from blood (not recorded which). This sequence joins TRBV7-6 and TRBJ1-2, with TRBD1 identical over 7 bases. The source of this sequence is a woman in her thirties who had been exposed to COVID-19. The DNA for the CDR3 is TGTGCCAGCAGCTTAGCGAGGAGGGGGCACGGCTACACCTTC. Translation: CASSLARRGHGYTF.